The clone carrying this T cell receptor beta chain was seen a handful of times. Antigen specificity is unknown. This sample was included in a study of cytomegalovirus exposure and HLA in healthy donors. Regarding the study as a whole: The number of N-insertions in an Asian-associated ancestry cluster was reportedly below the roughly 620-donor mean in a later analysis. In a later analysis, across HLA loci, associated TCR counts were highest for DRB1, lowest for HLA-C. About 90% or about 30% of the time was how often most TCR beta V segments were productive, according to an earlier analysis.

V shed 0 bases and J shed 7 bases, with 13 bases lying between them. The V gene's germline CDR1 is MGHRA and CDR2 YSYEKL. CDR3 length: 15 residues. Researchers ran the PCR with 60 Vbeta and 13 Jbeta primers. TCRdb's table, derived via immunoSEQ multiplex PCR, lists solely in-frame clones and lacks some. The sample holds about 77,000 clones, approximately 71% seen once. The sequence came from a woman aged 40 to 50 in good health and CMV-seronegative. Sequenced: PBMCs. The chain carries TRBV4-1 and TRBJ2-1; tentatively, D is TRBD2 (7 bases). The DNA for the CDR3 is TGCGCCAGCAGCCAAGATGGGGGGGGCGCGAATGAGCAGTTCTTC. Encoded protein: CASSQDGGGANEQFF.